The 2 T cell receptor beta chains below come from one sample, sequenced in a study of T-cell memory formation after mild COVID-19. TCRdb reprocessed the 5' RACE reads with MiXCR, giving one entry per CDR3 protein. The sample lists 350,000 to 450,000 distinct CDR3 sequences, 14% occurring once. Sequenced material: PBMCs or a T cell subset sorted from them (not recorded which). The receptors shown here come from a man younger than 30 who had mild COVID-19 (a few samples of this study predate the infection). Cell type and time point are not known.

The chain carries TRBV6-5 and TRBJ2-7; TRBD1 agrees at 8 bases. Per the germline V gene, CDR1 is MNHEY and CDR2 is SVGAGI. The V gene end was trimmed by 6 bases and the J gene end by 6 bases; junction bases not matched to a gene: 4. The CDR3 sequence is 12 residues long. The CDR3 loop reads CASSDRGREQYV. DNA for the CDR3: TGTGCCAGCAGCGACAGGGGTCGCGAGCAGTACGTC.

The V call is TRBV21-1, the J call TRBJ1-2; TRBD1 reflects the table's D call only, with no check against the DNA. TRBV21-1 is a pseudogene segment. The CDR3 has 15 residues. The CDR3 spells CASSKVEGARSGYTF. The CDR3 coding sequence is TGTGCCAGCAGCAAAGTTGAAGGGGCGCGGAGTGGCTACACCTTC.